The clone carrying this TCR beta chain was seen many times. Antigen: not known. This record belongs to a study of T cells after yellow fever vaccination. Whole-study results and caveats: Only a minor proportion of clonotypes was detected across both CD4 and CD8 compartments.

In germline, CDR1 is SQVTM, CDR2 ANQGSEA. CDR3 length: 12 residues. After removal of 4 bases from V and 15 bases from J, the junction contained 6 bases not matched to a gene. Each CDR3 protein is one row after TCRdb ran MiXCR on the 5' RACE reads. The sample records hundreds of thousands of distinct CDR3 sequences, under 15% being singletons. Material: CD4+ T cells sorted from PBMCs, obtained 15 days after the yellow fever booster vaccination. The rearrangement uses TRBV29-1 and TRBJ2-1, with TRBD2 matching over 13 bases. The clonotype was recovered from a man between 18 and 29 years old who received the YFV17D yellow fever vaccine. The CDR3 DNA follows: TGCAGCGTTGGGGGGACTAGCGGGGAAGGGTTCTTC. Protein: CSVGGTSGEGFF.